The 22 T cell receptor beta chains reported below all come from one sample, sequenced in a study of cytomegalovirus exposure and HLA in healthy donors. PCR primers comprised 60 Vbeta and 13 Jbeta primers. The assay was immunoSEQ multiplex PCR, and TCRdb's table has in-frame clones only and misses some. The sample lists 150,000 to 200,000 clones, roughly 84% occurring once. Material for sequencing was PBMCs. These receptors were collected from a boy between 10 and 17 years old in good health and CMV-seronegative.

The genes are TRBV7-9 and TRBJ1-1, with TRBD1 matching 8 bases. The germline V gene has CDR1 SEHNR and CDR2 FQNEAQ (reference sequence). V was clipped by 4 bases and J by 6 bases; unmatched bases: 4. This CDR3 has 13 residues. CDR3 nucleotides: TGTGCCAGCAGCTCAGGGGGCTACGCTGAAGCTTTCTTT. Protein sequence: CASSSGGYAEAFF.

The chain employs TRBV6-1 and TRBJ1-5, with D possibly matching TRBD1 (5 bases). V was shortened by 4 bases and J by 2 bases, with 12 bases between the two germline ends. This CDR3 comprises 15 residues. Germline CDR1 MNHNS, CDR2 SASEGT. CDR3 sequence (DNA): TGTGCCAGCAGTGGCCCCCTCAGGGGCAATCAGCCCCAGCATTTT. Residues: CASSGPLRGNQPQHF.

The CDR3 spells CASSRLPSGDVQPQHF. The DNA for the CDR3 is TGTGCCAGCTCACGCCTCCCGTCCGGGGATGTTCAGCCCCAGCATTTT. The chain recombines TRBV18 with TRBJ1-5; no clear D. This CDR3 has 16 amino acids. Germline V CDR1 and CDR2: KGHSH, LQKENI. The germline V and J ends were trimmed by 4 bases and 6 bases, with 19 bases remaining between them. Together with reference TRBV18 and TRBJ1-5, the CDR3 gives the full variable domain: NAGVMQNPRHLVRRRGQEARLRCSPMKGHSHVYWYRQLPEEGLKFMVYLQKENIIDESGMPKERFSAEFPKEGPSILRIQQVVRGDSAAYFCASSRLPSGDVQPQHFGDGTRLSIL.

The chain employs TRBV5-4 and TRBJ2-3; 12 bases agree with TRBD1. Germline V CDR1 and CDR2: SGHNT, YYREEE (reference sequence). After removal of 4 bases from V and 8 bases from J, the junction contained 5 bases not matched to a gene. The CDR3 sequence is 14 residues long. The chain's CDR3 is CASSVGTGGRTQYF. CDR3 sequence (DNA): TGTGCCAGCAGCGTAGGGACAGGGGGCCGTACGCAGTATTTT. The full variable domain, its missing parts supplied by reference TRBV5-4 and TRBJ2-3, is ETGVTQSPTHLIKTRGQQVTLRCSSQSGHNTVSWYQQALGQGPQFIFQYYREEENGRGNFPPRFSGLQFPNYSSELNVNALELDDSALYLCASSVGTGGRTQYFGPGTRLTVL.

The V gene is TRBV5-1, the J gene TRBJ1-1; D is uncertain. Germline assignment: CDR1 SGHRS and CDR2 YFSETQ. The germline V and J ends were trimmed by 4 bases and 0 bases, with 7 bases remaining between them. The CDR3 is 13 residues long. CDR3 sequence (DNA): TGCGCCAGCAGCCAATGGCTGAACACTGAAGCTTTCTTT. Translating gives CASSQWLNTEAFF.

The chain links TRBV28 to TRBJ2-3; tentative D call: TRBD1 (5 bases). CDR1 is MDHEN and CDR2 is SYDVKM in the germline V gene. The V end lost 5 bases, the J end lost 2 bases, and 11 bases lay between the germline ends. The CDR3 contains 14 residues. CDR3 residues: CASSGAKNTDTQYF. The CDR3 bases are TGTGCCAGCAGTGGGGCTAAAAACACAGATACGCAGTATTTT.

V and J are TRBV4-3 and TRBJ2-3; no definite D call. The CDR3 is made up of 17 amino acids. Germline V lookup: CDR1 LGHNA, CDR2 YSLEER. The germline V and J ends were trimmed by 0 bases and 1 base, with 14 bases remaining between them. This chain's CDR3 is CASSQDIAAPGTDTQYF. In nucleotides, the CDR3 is TGCGCCAGCAGCCAAGATATTGCGGCACCTGGCACAGATACGCAGTATTTT.

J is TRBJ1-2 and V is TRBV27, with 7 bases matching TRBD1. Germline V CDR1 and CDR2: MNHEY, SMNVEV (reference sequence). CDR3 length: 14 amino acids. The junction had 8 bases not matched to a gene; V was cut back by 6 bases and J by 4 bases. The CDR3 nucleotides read TGTGCCAGCAGCCCAGGGGGTCGGGGCTATGGCTACACCTTC. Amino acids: CASSPGGRGYGYTF.

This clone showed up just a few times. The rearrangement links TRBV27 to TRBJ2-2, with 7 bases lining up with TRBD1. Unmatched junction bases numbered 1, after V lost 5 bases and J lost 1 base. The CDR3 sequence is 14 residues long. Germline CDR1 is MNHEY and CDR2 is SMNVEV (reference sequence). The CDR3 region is CASSGTENTGELFF. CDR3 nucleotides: TGTGCCAGCAGTGGGACAGAGAACACCGGGGAGCTGTTTTTT.

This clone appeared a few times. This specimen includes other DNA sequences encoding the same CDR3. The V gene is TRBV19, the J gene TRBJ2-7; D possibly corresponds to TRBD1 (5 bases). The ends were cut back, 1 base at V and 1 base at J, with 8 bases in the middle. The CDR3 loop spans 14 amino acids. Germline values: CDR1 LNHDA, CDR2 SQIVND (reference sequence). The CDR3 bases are TGTGCCAGTAGTATAGGAACAGGTTCCTACGAGCAGTACTTC. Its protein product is CASSIGTGSYEQYF.

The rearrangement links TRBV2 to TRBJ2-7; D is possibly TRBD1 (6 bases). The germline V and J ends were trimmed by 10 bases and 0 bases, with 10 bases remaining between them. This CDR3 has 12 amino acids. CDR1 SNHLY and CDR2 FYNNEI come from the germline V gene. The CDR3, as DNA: TGTGCCATTCGACAGGCCTCCTACGAGCAGTACTTC. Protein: CAIRQASYEQYF. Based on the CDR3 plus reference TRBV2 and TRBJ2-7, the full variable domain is EPEVTQTPSHQVTQMGQEVILRCVPISNHLYFYWYRQILGQKVEFLVSFYNNEISEKSEIFDDQFSVERPDGSNFTLKIRSTKLEDSAMYFCAIRQASYEQYFGPGTRLTVT.

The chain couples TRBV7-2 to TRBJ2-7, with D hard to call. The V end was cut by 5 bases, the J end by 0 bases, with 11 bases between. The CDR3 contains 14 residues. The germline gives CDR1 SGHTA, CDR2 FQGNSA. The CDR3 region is CASSPSGDSYEQYF. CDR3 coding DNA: TGTGCCAGCAGCCCGTCAGGCGACTCCTACGAGCAGTACTTC.

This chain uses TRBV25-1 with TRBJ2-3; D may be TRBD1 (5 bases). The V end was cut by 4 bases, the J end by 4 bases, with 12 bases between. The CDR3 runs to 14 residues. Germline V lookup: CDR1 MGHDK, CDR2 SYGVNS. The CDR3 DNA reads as TGTGCCAGCAGTGGGGCAGGGCAGGCAGATACGCAGTATTTT. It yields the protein CASSGAGQADTQYF.

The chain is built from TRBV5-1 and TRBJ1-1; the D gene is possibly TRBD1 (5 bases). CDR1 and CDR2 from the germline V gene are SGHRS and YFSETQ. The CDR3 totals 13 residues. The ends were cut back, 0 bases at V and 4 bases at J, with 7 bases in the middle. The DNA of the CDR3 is TGCGCCAGCAGCTTGGATCAGGGCACTGAAGCTTTCTTT. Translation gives CASSLDQGTEAFF.

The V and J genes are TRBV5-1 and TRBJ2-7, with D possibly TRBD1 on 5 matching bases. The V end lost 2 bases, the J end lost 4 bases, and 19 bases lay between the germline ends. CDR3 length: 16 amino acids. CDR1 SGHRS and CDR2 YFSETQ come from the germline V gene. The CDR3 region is CASSFGLRAGSYEQYF. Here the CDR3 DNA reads TGCGCCAGCAGCTTCGGGCTTAGGGCAGGGTCGTACGAGCAGTACTTC.

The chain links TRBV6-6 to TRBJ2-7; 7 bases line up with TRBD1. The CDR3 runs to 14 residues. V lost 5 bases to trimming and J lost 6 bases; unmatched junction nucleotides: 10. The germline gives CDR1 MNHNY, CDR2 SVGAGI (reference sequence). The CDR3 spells CASSKDRYYSEQYF. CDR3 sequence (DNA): TGTGCCAGCAGTAAGGACAGGTATTATTCCGAGCAGTACTTC.

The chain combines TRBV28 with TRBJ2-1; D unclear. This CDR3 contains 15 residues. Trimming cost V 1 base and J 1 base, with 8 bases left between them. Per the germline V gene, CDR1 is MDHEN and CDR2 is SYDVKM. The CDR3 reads CASSLSPGSYNEQFF. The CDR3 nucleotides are TGTGCCAGCAGTTTATCCCCCGGGTCCTACAATGAGCAGTTCTTC.

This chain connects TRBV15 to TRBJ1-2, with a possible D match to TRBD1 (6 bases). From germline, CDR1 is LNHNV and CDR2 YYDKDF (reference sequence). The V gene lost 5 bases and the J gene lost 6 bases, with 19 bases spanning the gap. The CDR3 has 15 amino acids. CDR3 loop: CATSPYRVTWDGYTF. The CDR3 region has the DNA TGTGCCACCAGCCCATACAGGGTTACCTGGGATGGCTACACCTTC.

The chain's CDR3 is CASSVTGGFKNIQYF. In DNA, the CDR3 is TGTGCCAGCAGCGTGACAGGGGGCTTTAAAAACATTCAGTACTTC. This chain uses TRBV5-6 with TRBJ2-4, with 10 bases aligning to TRBD1. The trim removed 4 bases at V and 4 bases at J, leaving 5 bases unmatched. This CDR3 region has 15 residues. The germline V gene encodes CDR1 SGHDT and CDR2 YYEEEE.

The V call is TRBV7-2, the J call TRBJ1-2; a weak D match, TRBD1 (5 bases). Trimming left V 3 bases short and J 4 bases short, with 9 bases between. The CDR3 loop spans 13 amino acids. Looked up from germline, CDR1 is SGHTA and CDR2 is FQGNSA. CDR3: CASSFDGGYGYTF. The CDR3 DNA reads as TGTGCCAGCAGCTTTGACGGGGGCTATGGCTACACCTTC.

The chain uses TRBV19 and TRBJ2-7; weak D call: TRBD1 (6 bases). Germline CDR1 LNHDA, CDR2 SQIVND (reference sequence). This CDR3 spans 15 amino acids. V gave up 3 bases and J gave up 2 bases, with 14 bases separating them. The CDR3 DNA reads TGTGCCAGTAGTATTCGTACAGGGTCCACCTACGAGCAGTACTTC. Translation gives CASSIRTGSTYEQYF.

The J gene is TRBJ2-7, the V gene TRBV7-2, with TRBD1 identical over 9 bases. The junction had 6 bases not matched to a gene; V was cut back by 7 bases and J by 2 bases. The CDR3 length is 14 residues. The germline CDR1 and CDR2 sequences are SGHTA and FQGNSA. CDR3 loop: CASITRDRAYEQYF. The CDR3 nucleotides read TGTGCCAGCATTACTCGGGACAGGGCCTACGAGCAGTACTTC.